A selection of T cell receptor beta chains follows, all from one sample in a study of blood T cell repertoires in COVID-19. Data came from immunoSEQ multiplex PCR; TCRdb stores just in-frame clones and leaves some out. The table lists 100,000 to 150,000 clones, almost 80% of them singletons. Sequencing used peripheral blood. The receptors come from a human donor in a cohort sampled during active COVID-19. CDR3s leave out the opening cysteine and the closing phenylalanine or tryptophan. Not all rows give a size; the values are once, few, many and, for expanded clones, a class.

-	TRBJ2-7	TRBV6-2/TRBV6-3	ASTPMYSSYEQY
-	TRBJ2-3	TRBV18	ASSPGTSGRTDTQY
-	TRBJ1-5	TRBV2	ASSGQGRGGNQPQH
-	TRBJ1-2	TRBV29-1	SVAPGGGFGNYGYT
many	TRBJ1-1	TRBV30	AWSETTEAF
-	TRBJ1-5	TRBV30	AWSSAAHNQPQH
-	TRBJ2-6	TRBV19	ASTMRQTTTSGANVLT
-	TRBJ1-5	TRBV25-1	ASSERGNVNQPQH
-	TRBJ2-7	TRBV19	ASSARLAGGRSYEQY
-	TRBJ2-4	TRBV28	ASSLVPAGGGNIQY
-	TRBJ2-7	TRBV27	ASSLKPGQTYEQY
-	TRBJ2-2	TRBV7-9	ASSLEASGGWVNTGELF
-	TRBJ2-7	TRBV7-2	ASSFPGNEQY
-	TRBJ1-5	TRBV19	ASSIAGRVKGNQPQH
-	TRBJ2-7	TRBV3-1/TRBV3-2	ASSHGGDEQY
-	TRBJ2-5	TRBV6-6	ASSYRGQQETQY
-	TRBJ2-5	TRBV9	ASSFGGSQETQY
few	TRBJ2-7	TRBV12-3/TRBV12-4	ASSPGRGDEQY
-	TRBJ1-2	TRBV20-1	SASPGIYGYT
-	TRBJ2-1	TRBV3-1/TRBV3-2	ASSRERGAPNEQF
few	TRBJ2-2	TRBV2	ASTTGVGTGELF
-	TRBJ1-2	TRBV6-2/TRBV6-3	ASSYPSGGRKMVDGYT
-	TRBJ1-6	TRBV27	ASSLGLPGPNSPLH
-	TRBJ1-6	TRBV30	AGTDRGQRYSPLH